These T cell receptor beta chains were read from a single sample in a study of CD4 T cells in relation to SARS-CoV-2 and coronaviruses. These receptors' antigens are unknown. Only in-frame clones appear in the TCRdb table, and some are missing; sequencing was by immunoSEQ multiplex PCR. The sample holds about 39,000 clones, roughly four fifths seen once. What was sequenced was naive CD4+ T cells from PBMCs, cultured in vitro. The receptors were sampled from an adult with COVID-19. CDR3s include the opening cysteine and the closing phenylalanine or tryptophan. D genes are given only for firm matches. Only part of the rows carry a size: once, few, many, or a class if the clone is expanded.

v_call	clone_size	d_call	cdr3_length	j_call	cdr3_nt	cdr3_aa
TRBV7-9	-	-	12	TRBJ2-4	TGTGCCAGCAGCTTAGTTTCAGACATTCAGTACTTC	CASSLVSDIQYF
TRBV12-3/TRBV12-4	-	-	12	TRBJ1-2	TGTGCCAGCAGTCCAGACATCTATGGCTACACCTTC	CASSPDIYGYTF
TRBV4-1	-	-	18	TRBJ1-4	TGCGCCAGCAGCCAAGGACCACCTCTCGGGCTAGCTAATGAAAAACTGTTTTTT	CASSQGPPLGLANEKLFF
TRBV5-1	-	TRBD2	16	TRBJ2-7	TGCGCCAGCAGCTTGGTCGTAGCGGGAGGGGACTACGAGCAGTACTTC	CASSLVVAGGDYEQYF
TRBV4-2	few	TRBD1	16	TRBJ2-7	TGTGCCAGCAGCCATGTTCCGGGACAGGGGACCTACGAGCAGTACTTC	CASSHVPGQGTYEQYF
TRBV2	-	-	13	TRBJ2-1	TGTGCCAGCAGTCTTCTTCTAGACACTGAGCAGTTCTTC	CASSLLLDTEQFF
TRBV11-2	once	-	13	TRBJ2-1	TGTGCCAGCAGCTTGACTTCAGGGGTTGAGCAGTTCTTC	CASSLTSGVEQFF
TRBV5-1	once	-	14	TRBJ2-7	TGCGCCAGCAGCAAGACGTCGAGCTCCTACGAGCAGTACTTC	CASSKTSSSYEQYF
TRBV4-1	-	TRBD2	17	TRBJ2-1	TGCGCCAGCAGCAGCCACGGTAGGCTAGCGGGATCATATGAGCAGTTCTTC	CASSSHGRLAGSYEQFF
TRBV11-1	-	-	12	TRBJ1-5	TGTGCCAGCAGCTTAGGGAATCAGCCCCAGCATTTT	CASSLGNQPQHF
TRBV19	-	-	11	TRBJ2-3	TGTGCCAGTAGAAGCGGAGGTACGCAGTATTTT	CASRSGGTQYF
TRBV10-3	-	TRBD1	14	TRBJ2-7	TGTGCCATCAGTGACCAGGGACAGGGCGACGAGCAGTACTTC	CAISDQGQGDEQYF
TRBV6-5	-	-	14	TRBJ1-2	TGTGCCAGCAGACGGGACGCCACCCGCCGGGGCTACACCTTC	CASRRDATRRGYTF
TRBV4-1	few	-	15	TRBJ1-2	TGCGCCAGCAGCCAAGAAAGATCGGATGTGTATGGCTACACCTTC	CASSQERSDVYGYTF
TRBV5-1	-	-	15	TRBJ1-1	TGCGCCAGCAGCTTGGCCGGCGGGGTGAACACTGAAGCTTTCTTT	CASSLAGGVNTEAFF
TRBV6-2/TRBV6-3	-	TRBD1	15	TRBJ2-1	TGTGCCAGCAGTTCTCGACAGGGGCGTTACAATGAGCAGTTCTTC	CASSSRQGRYNEQFF
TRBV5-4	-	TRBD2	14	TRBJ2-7	TGTGCCAGCAGCTCTAGCGGTTACTCCTACGAGCAGTACTTC	CASSSSGYSYEQYF
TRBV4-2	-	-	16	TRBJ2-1	TGTGCCAGCAGCCAAGAGCCTAGCTCGAACTACAATGAGCAGTTCTTC	CASSQEPSSNYNEQFF
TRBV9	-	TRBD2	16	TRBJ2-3	TGTGCCAGCAGCGGGGGACTAGCGGGAGGGTTAGATACGCAGTATTTT	CASSGGLAGGLDTQYF
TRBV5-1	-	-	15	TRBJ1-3	TGCGCCAGCAGCCCGGAGGGGGGCTCTGGAAACACCATATATTTT	CASSPEGGSGNTIYF
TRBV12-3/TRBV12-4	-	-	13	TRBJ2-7	TGTGCCAGCAGTTCGCTAGATGTCCACGAGCAGTACTTC	CASSSLDVHEQYF
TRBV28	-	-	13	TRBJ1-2	TGTGCCAGCAGTTTGGACAGTAACTATGGCTACACCTTC	CASSLDSNYGYTF
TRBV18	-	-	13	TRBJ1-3	TGTGCCAGCTCACCCCTCAGTGGAAACACCATATATTTT	CASSPLSGNTIYF
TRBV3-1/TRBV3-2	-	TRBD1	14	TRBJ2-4	TGTGCCAGCAGTCGACAGGGGGCGGGGAACATTCAGTACTTC	CASSRQGAGNIQYF
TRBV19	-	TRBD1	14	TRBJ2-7	TGTGCCAGTAGTGTGGGACAGGGTTATGACGAGCAGTACTTC	CASSVGQGYDEQYF
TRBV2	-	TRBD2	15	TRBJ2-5	TGTGCCAGCCGTCTTAGCGGGAGAGGAGAAGAGACCCAGTACTTC	CASRLSGRGEETQYF
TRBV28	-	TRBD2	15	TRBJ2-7	TGTGCCAGCAGCTCACCGACTAGCGGGAGCTACGAGCAGTACTTC	CASSSPTSGSYEQYF
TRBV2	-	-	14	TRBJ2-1	TGTGCCAGCAGTGAAAACAGGGCCTACAATGAGCAGTTCTTC	CASSENRAYNEQFF
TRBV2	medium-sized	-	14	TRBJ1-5	TGTGCCAGCAGCGGGATTGAGGGGACTCAGCCCCAGCATTTT	CASSGIEGTQPQHF
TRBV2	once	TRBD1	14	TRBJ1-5	TGTGCCAGCAATTTGGGACAGTCGACTCAGCCCCAGCATTTT	CASNLGQSTQPQHF
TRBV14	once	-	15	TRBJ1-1	TGTGCCAGCAGCCAAGGTTTCCCGTTGGACACTGAAGCTTTCTTT	CASSQGFPLDTEAFF
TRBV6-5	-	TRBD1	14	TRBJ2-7	TGTGCCAGCAAGATACAGGGGTTATCCTACGAGCAGTACTTC	CASKIQGLSYEQYF
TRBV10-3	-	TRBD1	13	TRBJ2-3	TGTGCCATCAGTGAGTCGGGACAGGCAACGCAGTATTTT	CAISESGQATQYF
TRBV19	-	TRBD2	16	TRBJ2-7	TGTGCCAGTCGGGGGACGACTAGCGGGGGTTTCGACGAGCAGTACTTC	CASRGTTSGGFDEQYF
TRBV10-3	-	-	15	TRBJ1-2	TGTGCCATCAGTGCCGGACACATTGGGGCATATGGCTACACCTTC	CAISAGHIGAYGYTF
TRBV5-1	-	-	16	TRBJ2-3	TGCGCCAGCAGCTTGATACGGCTTGGAGACACAGATACGCAGTATTTT	CASSLIRLGDTDTQYF
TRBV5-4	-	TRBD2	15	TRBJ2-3	TGTGCCAGCACCTCGGCTAGCGGGAGCACAGATACGCAGTATTTT	CASTSASGSTDTQYF
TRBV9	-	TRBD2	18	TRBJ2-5	TGTGCCAGCAGCGTAGAGGGACTAGCGGGCGCAGGGGAAGAGACCCAGTACTTC	CASSVEGLAGAGEETQYF
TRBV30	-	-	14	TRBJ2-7	TGTGCCTGGAGCGGGCAGCCCCTACTCTACGAGCAGTACTTC	CAWSGQPLLYEQYF
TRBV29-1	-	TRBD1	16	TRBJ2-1	TGCAGCGTTGAAACCTGGACAGGGGGGACCTACAATGAGCAGTTCTTC	CSVETWTGGTYNEQFF
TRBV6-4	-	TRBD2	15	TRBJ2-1	TGTGCCAGCAGCCCCGGGACTAGCGGGAGCCCTGAGCAGTTCTTC	CASSPGTSGSPEQFF